The 27 T cell receptor beta chains reported below all come from one sample, sequenced in a study of CD8+ T cells in alopecia areata. Sequencing used cDNA as its template, made by extracting RNA and reverse transcribing it. Sequencing was performed with immunoSEQ multiplex PCR; in TCRdb, only in-frame clones are kept and a portion is missing. The repertoire consists of approximately 210,000 clones, with around three fifths occurring once and the leading ten covering 4% to 4.5%. Treatment noted: oral pan-JAK inhibitor, 5-10 mg twice daily. The source was CD4+ T cells sorted from blood, collected at week 4, from a patient treated with tofacitinib. Source of these receptors: a human donor with alopecia areata.

This clone was observed a few times. The chain has TRBV11-1 and TRBJ1-1; the D is unclear. With 3 bases removed from V and 2 bases from J, the gap between germline ends came to 4 bases. Germline CDR1 is SGHAT and CDR2 is FQDESV (reference sequence). The CDR3 totals 12 residues. The CDR3 DNA follows: TGTGCCAGCAGCTTTTCCAACACTGAAGCTTTCTTT. Translation: CASSFSNTEAFF. The variable domain in full, completed from reference TRBV11-1 and TRBJ1-1, reads EAEVAQSPRYKITEKSQAVAFWCDPISGHATLYWYRQILGQGPELLVQFQDESVVDDSQLPKDRFSAERLKGVDSTLKIQPAELGDSAMYLCASSFSNTEAFFGQGTRLTVV.

The J gene is TRBJ1-2, the V gene TRBV6-6, with 7 bases identical to TRBD1. Trimming took 8 bases from V and 8 from J; bases not matched to a gene: 8. There are 12 residues in the CDR3. Looked up from germline, CDR1 is MNHNY and CDR2 is SVGAGI (reference sequence). CDR3 protein: CASGRQGGGYTF. In nucleotides, the CDR3 is TGTGCCAGCGGAAGACAGGGCGGGGGCTACACCTTC.

Here the CDR3 reads CASTGEDPRQFF. CDR3 in DNA: TGTGCCAGCACAGGGGAAGACCCACGGCAGTTCTTC. J is TRBJ2-1 and V is TRBV6-4, with D possibly matching TRBD1 (6 bases). Germline lookup yields CDR1 MRHNA and CDR2 SNTAGT. Trimming removed 7 bases from V and 12 bases from J, with 16 bases in between. CDR3 length equals 12 residues.

This clone was detected only a few times. This chain connects TRBV7-9 to TRBJ2-5; D is unclear. Germline assignment: CDR1 SEHNR and CDR2 FQNEAQ (reference sequence). The ends were cut back, 2 bases at V and 5 bases at J, with 9 bases in the middle. This CDR3 spans 13 amino acids. The CDR3 loop is CASSLPLGETQYF. Here the CDR3 DNA reads TGTGCCAGCAGCTTACCCCTTGGGGAGACCCAGTACTTC.

The chain employs TRBV11-2 and TRBJ2-7; weak D call: TRBD1 (6 bases). The CDR3 runs to 14 residues. Trimming removed 4 bases from V and 4 bases from J, with 14 bases in between. Germline loops: CDR1 SGHAT, CDR2 FQNNGV. CDR3 DNA sequence: TGTGCCAGCAGCTCGCGGACAGCCGAGTACGAGCAGTACTTC. Amino acids: CASSSRTAEYEQYF.

The genes are TRBV7-2 and TRBJ1-2; TRBD1 aligns across 7 bases. The germline CDR1 and CDR2 sequences are SGHTA and FQGNSA. This CDR3 is 14 amino acids long. V lost 1 base to trimming and J lost 5 bases; unmatched junction nucleotides: 4. The CDR3: CASSLEAGGYGYTF. The CDR3 coding sequence is TGTGCCAGCAGCTTAGAAGCAGGGGGATATGGCTACACCTTC.

The chain uses TRBV2 and TRBJ1-6; 10 nucleotides match TRBD1. Looked up from germline, CDR1 is SNHLY and CDR2 is FYNNEI. There are 14 residues in the CDR3. The V and J ends lost 6 bases and 10 bases, in that order; junction bases with no gene match: 6. This chain's CDR3 is CASSSGQGRSPLHF. CDR3 in DNA: TGTGCCAGCAGCTCGGGACAGGGGCGCTCACCCCTCCACTTT. The whole variable domain, remainder taken from reference TRBV2 and TRBJ1-6, is EPEVTQTPSHQVTQMGQEVILRCVPISNHLYFYWYRQILGQKVEFLVSFYNNEISEKSEIFDDQFSVERPDGSNFTLKIRSTKLEDSAMYFCASSSGQGRSPLHFGNGTRLTVT.

The chain employs TRBV19 and TRBJ1-1, with 9 bases matching TRBD1. Looked up from germline, CDR1 is LNHDA and CDR2 is SQIVND (reference sequence). The CDR3 spans 14 residues. V shed 3 bases and J 4 bases; nucleotides not matched to a gene: 3. The CDR3 DNA follows: TGTGCCAGTAGTATCCGGGACAGGGTCACTGAAGCTTTCTTT. Translated, it gives CASSIRDRVTEAFF.

The table lists this clone with a few counts. The chain carries TRBV4-2 and TRBJ1-5; D unclear. Germline V lookup: CDR1 LGHNA, CDR2 YNFKEQ. This CDR3 spans 13 amino acids. Trimming pared 0 bases from V and 6 bases from J, leaving 6 bases between. The CDR3 here is CASSQDLGQPQHF. CDR3 in DNA: TGTGCCAGCAGCCAAGATTTAGGTCAGCCCCAGCATTTT.

The sample holds one count of this clone. Additional DNA sequences in this sample encode the identical CDR3. The chain couples TRBV9 to TRBJ1-5, with D tentatively TRBD1 (5 bases). V lost 0 bases to trimming and J lost 7 bases, with 14 bases between them. The germline V gene encodes CDR1 SGDLS and CDR2 YYNGEE. This CDR3 spans 15 amino acids. As DNA, the CDR3 is TGTGCCAGCAGCGTAGGTGGGCAGGGACGGCAGCCCCAGCATTTT. It yields the protein CASSVGGQGRQPQHF.

The genes are TRBV6-5 and TRBJ1-6; D gene ambiguous. V lost 8 bases, J lost 9 bases, and 11 bases lay in between. The CDR3 runs 12 residues. CDR1 is MNHEY, CDR2 SVGAGI, per germline. The CDR3 sequence: CASGEGTSPLHF. The DNA for the CDR3 is TGTGCCAGCGGGGAGGGAACTTCACCCCTCCACTTT.

The CDR3 protein is CATSRSRGLGVTGELFF. CDR3 bases: TGTGCCACCAGCAGGAGCCGGGGCCTGGGGGTCACCGGGGAGCTGTTTTTT. The rearrangement links TRBV15 to TRBJ2-2; D tentatively fits TRBD1 or TRBD2 (5 bases each). V was cut by 3 bases and J by 4 bases, with 18 bases left in between. This CDR3 has 17 residues. The V gene's germline CDR1 is LNHNV and CDR2 YYDKDF (reference sequence).

The CDR3 loop reads CSASLFAEAFF. DNA for the CDR3: TGCAGTGCTAGCCTTTTCGCTGAAGCTTTCTTT. The V call is TRBV20-1, the J call TRBJ1-1; D gene unclear. The germline V gene encodes CDR1 DFQATT and CDR2 SNEGSKA (reference sequence). Deletions cut 3 bases from V and 6 bases from J, with 8 bases between. The CDR3 extends over 11 amino acids.

This clone was counted only a few times. The chain has TRBV5-1 and TRBJ2-2; unclear D gene. The CDR3 has 14 amino acids. Trimming left V 0 bases short and J 3 bases short, with 6 bases between. CDR1 SGHRS and CDR2 YFSETQ come from the germline V gene. CDR3 sequence reads: CASSLGAYTGELFF. CDR3 in DNA: TGCGCCAGCAGCTTGGGGGCCTACACCGGGGAGCTGTTTTTT.

For the CDR3, the DNA is TGCAGCGTTGCGTCGGGGAACTATGGCTACACCTTC. The encoded protein is CSVASGNYGYTF. V gene TRBV29-1 combines with J gene TRBJ1-2; D is undetermined. The V end lost 4 bases, the J end lost 2 bases, and 8 bases lay between the germline ends. The CDR3 is made up of 12 amino acids. Germline assignment: CDR1 SQVTM and CDR2 ANQGSEA.

The rearrangement uses TRBV14 and TRBJ1-2; D remains unclear. This CDR3 region has 11 residues. V was pared by 4 bases and J by 5 bases, with 5 bases between. The germline gives CDR1 SGHDN, CDR2 FVKESK. The CDR3: CASSPGYGYTF. CDR3 DNA: TGTGCCAGCAGCCCGGGTTATGGCTACACCTTC.

The rearrangement joins TRBV29-1 to TRBJ1-1; D possibly corresponds to TRBD1 (5 bases). Germline V lookup: CDR1 SQVTM, CDR2 ANQGSEA. CDR3 length: 8 residues. Between the trimmed V and J ends, which lost 8 bases and 14 bases, there was a span of 12 bases. The CDR3 coding sequence is TGCAGCTCCGGACGGGACTTCTTT. Its protein is CSSGRDFF.

This chain links TRBV29-1 with TRBJ1-6, with 10 bases aligning to TRBD1. V dropped 7 bases and J dropped 1; count of bases not matched to a gene: 4. This CDR3 has 15 amino acids. Germline V CDR1 and CDR2: SQVTM, ANQGSEA. CDR3 DNA: TGCAGCGATCGGGACAGGGGTTCCTATAATTCACCCCTCCACTTT. Translation: CSDRDRGSYNSPLHF.

The chain links TRBV9 to TRBJ1-2; TRBD1 matches at 7 bases. This CDR3 region has 13 residues. Germline V CDR1 and CDR2: SGDLS, YYNGEE. Trimming took 3 bases from V and 8 from J; bases not matched to a gene: 7. This chain's CDR3 is CASSALRTGGYTF. Here the CDR3 DNA reads TGTGCCAGCAGCGCATTGCGGACAGGCGGCTACACCTTC.

V gene TRBV29-1 combines with J gene TRBJ2-1, with a tentative D call TRBD2 (6 bases). V lost 5 bases and J lost 12, with 17 bases in between. Per the germline V gene, CDR1 is SQVTM and CDR2 is ANQGSEA. CDR3 length equals 12 residues. The CDR3 DNA reads as TGCAGCGTTACACGACTAGGCGTCTCGCAGTTCTTC. It yields the protein CSVTRLGVSQFF.

A few counts support this clone. V and J are TRBV29-1 and TRBJ2-5, with D possibly matching TRBD1 (6 bases). This CDR3 has 12 residues. Germline V gene lookup returns CDR1 SQVTM and CDR2 ANQGSEA. Trimming shortened V by 8 bases and J by 4 bases, and 14 bases separated the two germline ends. CDR3 DNA: TGCAGCATGAGGACAGTTTCAGAGACCCAGTACTTC. Translating gives CSMRTVSETQYF.

The chain uses TRBV30 and TRBJ1-2; D not resolved. Deletions cut 3 bases from V and 8 bases from J, with 13 bases between. The germline V gene encodes CDR1 GTSNPN and CDR2 SVGIG (reference sequence). This CDR3 region has 12 residues. The CDR3 loop is CAWSLGVYGYTF. The CDR3 coding sequence is TGTGCCTGGAGCTTAGGTGTTTACGGCTACACCTTC.

The chain carries TRBV7-2 and TRBJ2-4, with no clear D. The CDR3 runs to 14 residues. Per germline, CDR1 SGHTA and CDR2 FQGNSA. The V end lost 8 bases, the J end lost 1 base, and 12 bases lay between the germline ends. This CDR3 reads CASAGMGAKNIQYF. The CDR3 nucleotides read TGTGCCAGCGCTGGTATGGGCGCCAAAAACATTCAGTACTTC.

In this sample, this clone turned up a few times. As DNA, the CDR3 is TGTGCCAGCAGCCCTCCCGGGACAGGGATCACAGATACGCAGTATTTT. Translated, it gives CASSPPGTGITDTQYF. The V and J genes are TRBV7-9 and TRBJ2-3, with 9 positions matching TRBD1. The CDR3 extends over 16 amino acids. V shed 5 bases, J shed 2 bases, and the junction held 8 bases outside the gene matches. Looked up from germline, CDR1 is SEHNR and CDR2 is FQNEAQ (reference sequence).

The chain employs TRBV29-1 and TRBJ2-5; TRBD2 agrees at 9 bases. The germline V gene encodes CDR1 SQVTM and CDR2 ANQGSEA. This CDR3 region has 13 residues. The V and J ends lost 4 bases and 5 bases, in that order; junction bases with no gene match: 5. The CDR3 loop reads CSVGGGGVETQYF. CDR3 sequence (DNA): TGCAGCGTTGGCGGGGGGGGCGTGGAGACCCAGTACTTC.

As concerns this clone: The junction and the germline gene differ at one end; a read error may be behind it. V gene TRBV10-3 combines with J gene TRBJ1-4; the D is unclear. This CDR3 is built from 13 residues. From germline, CDR1 is ENHRY and CDR2 SYGVKD. The CDR3 reads CAISGTGSEGALF. The CDR3 nucleotides are TGTGCCATCAGTGGAACCGGTTCGGAGGGCGCCCTTTTT.

The rearrangement links TRBV4-2 to TRBJ2-3; 8 bases line up with TRBD2. Germline CDR1 LGHNA, CDR2 YNFKEQ. This CDR3 contains 15 residues. V was clipped by 2 bases and J by 2 bases; unmatched bases: 3. The CDR3 nucleotides read TGTGCCAGCAGCCAATTAGCGGGGAACACAGATACGCAGTATTTT. It yields the protein CASSQLAGNTDTQYF.